This T cell receptor (beta chain) emerged from a study of post-analysis software for immune sequencing data. About the study: Clinical courses comprised relapsing-remitting, secondary progressive and progressive-relapsing multiple sclerosis. General study points: Those samples that were prepared in the same batch co-clustered strongly by F measure. Comparison with controls showed significantly lower normalized Chao1 diversity in multiple sclerosis patients.

This clonotype came up a few times. Its specificity is unknown. Included in the TCR beta cDNA libraries were unique molecular identifiers. Input of about 0.95 to 10 million T cells yielded roughly 0.5 million cDNA molecules. TCRdb passed the PCR reads through MiXCR, listing each CDR3 protein once. The top ten hold 4.6% of the sample, which has 750,000 to 950,000 distinct CDR3 sequences, roughly 50% seen once. The sequenced sample was blood. The sequence was collected from a girl aged 10-17 years with multiple sclerosis.

CDR3 region: CASSGLTAQPQHF. The CDR3 nucleotides are TGTGCCAGCAGTGGTCTGACAGCTCAGCCCCAGCATTTT. The chain joins TRBV6-1 to TRBJ1-5; perhaps TRBD1 as D (5 bases). Trimming stripped 4 bases from V and 6 bases from J, with 10 bases between. The CDR3 totals 13 residues. CDR1 MNHNS and CDR2 SASEGT come from the germline V gene.